Included here is one T cell receptor (beta chain) sequence, with context. These data are taken from a study of CD8 T cells in Susac syndrome. TCR beta sequencing was performed on blood CD8+ and CD4+ T cells. The healthy controls were matched to patients by age and sex. TEMRA cells were enriched by FACS, while CD8+ and CD4+ T cells were obtained through a negative isolation that was performed magnetically. V lost 3 bases, J lost 10 bases, and 1 base stayed unmatched. The length of the CDR3 is 13 residues. RNA was extracted with the RNeasy kit, and a quantity of 0.5 to 1 ug was reverse transcribed using random hexamers. An immunoSEQ multiplex PCR generated amplified TCR beta CDR3 products spanning 54 Vbeta and 13 Jbeta. TCRdb passed the immunoSEQ multiplex PCR reads through MiXCR, listing each CDR3 protein once. The sample records around 190,000 distinct CDR3 sequences, around 96% being singletons.

The TCR was taken from a human donor in good health. The specimen was CD4+ T cells from PBMCs. This sequence joins TRBV12-3 or TRBV12-4 and TRBJ2-1; TRBD2 matches at 12 bases. CDR3 sequence: CASSFGLAGEQFF. Here the CDR3 DNA reads TGTGCCAGCAGTTTTGGACTAGCGGGAGAGCAGTTCTTC.